This TCR beta chain appears in the sequencing data of a study of T cells after yellow fever vaccination. Germline CDR1 LGHNA, CDR2 YSLEER. There are 15 residues in the CDR3. Trimming pared 4 bases from V and 4 bases from J, leaving 14 bases between. This clonotype was counted ten times or more. Its antigen is not identified. General observations from the study: Post-booster repertoires again held most primary-vaccination clones (roughly 96% CD4, about 88% CD8). The CD4 compartment and the CD8 compartment contained a small share of clonotypes in common. Abundant clonotypes from the bulk population could contaminate FACS-sorted repertoires.

MiXCR was run by TCRdb on the 5' RACE reads, yielding one entry per CDR3 protein. Of around 30,000 distinct CDR3 sequences listed, around 5% were seen once; the top ten hold about two fifths. The material was CD8+ T cells sorted from PBMCs, obtained 10 days after the yellow fever booster vaccination. The gene calls are TRBV4-3 and TRBJ2-1; TRBD2 is a possible D gene (6 bases). The TCR comes from a man between 25 and 39 years old who received the YFV17D yellow fever vaccine. Here the CDR3 reads CASSRGGGTYNEQFF. CDR3 nucleotide sequence: TGCGCCAGCAGCCGTGGGGGAGGTACTTACAATGAGCAGTTCTTC.